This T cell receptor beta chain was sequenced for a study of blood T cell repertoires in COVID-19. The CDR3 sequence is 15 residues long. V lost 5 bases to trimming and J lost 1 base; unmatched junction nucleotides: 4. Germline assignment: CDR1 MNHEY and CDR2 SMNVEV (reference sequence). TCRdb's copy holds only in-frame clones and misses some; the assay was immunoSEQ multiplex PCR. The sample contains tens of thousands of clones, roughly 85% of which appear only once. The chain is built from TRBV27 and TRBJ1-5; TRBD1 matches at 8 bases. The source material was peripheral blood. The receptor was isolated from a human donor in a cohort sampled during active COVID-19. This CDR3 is CASSQGARSNQPQHF. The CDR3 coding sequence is TGTGCCAGCAGTCAGGGGGCGCGGAGCAATCAGCCCCAGCATTTT.